This T cell receptor beta chain was captured in a study of beta chain features in type 1 diabetes. Study-wide results and limits: TCRB CDR3s were moderately but significantly shorter in Type 1 diabetes patients in all four CD4+ subsets.

Remarks on this clone: Its cognate antigen is unknown.

Expressed TCRB transcripts were sequenced after all isolated RNA was converted to cDNA. Profiling relied on immunoSEQ multiplex PCR, and the TCRdb table lists in-frame clones only, not all of them. The sample lists 60,000 to 75,000 clones, around 49% seen once, with 0.7% in the top ten. The TCR was taken from a young man with type 1 diabetes. Sequencing was performed on central memory CD4+ T cells from blood.

The CDR3 is CASSEAGTGAAKNIQYF. In DNA form, the CDR3 reads TGTGCCAGCAGTGAAGCCGGGACAGGGGCCGCCAAAAACATTCAGTACTTC. The chain joins TRBV6-1 to TRBJ2-4; 10 bases are a match to TRBD1. This CDR3 spans 17 amino acids. The ends lost 0 bases at V and 1 base at J; junction bases unmatched: 3. Germline values: CDR1 MNHNS, CDR2 SASEGT.